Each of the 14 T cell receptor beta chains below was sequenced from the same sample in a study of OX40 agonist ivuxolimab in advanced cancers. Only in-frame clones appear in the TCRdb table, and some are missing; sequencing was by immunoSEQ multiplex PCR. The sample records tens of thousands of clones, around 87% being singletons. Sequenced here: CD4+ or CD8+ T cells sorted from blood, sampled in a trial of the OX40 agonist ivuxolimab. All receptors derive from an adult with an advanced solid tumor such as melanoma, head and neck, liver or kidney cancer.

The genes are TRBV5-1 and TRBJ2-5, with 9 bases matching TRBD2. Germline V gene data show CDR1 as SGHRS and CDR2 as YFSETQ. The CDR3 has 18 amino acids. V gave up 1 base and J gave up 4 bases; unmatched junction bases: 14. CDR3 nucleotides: TGCGCCAGCAGCTTGAATGGCGGGGGGGCCGTCAGTGCAGAGACCCAGTACTTC. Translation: CASSLNGGGAVSAETQYF.

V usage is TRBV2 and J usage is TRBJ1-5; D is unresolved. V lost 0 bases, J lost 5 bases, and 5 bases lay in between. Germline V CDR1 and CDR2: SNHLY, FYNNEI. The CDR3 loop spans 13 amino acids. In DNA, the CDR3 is TGTGCCAGCAGTGAAGCAGGGTATCAGCCCCAGCATTTT. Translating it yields CASSEAGYQPQHF.

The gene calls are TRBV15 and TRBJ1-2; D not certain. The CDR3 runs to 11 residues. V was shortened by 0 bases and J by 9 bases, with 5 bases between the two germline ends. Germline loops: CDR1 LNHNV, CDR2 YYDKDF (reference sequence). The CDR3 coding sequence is TGTGCCACCAGCAGAGATTTCAGCTACACCTTC. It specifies CATSRDFSYTF.

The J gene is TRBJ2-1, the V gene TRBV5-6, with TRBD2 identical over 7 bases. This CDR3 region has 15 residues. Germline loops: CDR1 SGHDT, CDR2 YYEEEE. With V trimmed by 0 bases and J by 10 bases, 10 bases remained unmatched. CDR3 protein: CASSLVAGAAMEQFF. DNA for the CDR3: TGTGCCAGCAGCTTGGTCGCGGGAGCCGCTATGGAGCAGTTCTTC.

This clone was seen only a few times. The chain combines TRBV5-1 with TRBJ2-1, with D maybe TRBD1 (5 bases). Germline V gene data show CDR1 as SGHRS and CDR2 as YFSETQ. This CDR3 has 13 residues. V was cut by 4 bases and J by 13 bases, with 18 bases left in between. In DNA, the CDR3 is TGCGCCAGCAGCAACTTCCAGGGCCACATACAGTTCTTC. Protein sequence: CASSNFQGHIQFF. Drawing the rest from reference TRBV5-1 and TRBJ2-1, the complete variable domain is KAGVTQTPRYLIKTRGQQVTLSCSPISGHRSVSWYQQTPGQGLQFLFEYFSETQRNKGNFPGRFSGRQFSNSRSEMNVSTLELGDSALYLCASSNFQGHIQFFGPGTRLTVL.

CDR3 sequence (DNA): TGTGCCAGCAGCTTAGGGACAGGGGCTGGAAACACCATATATTTT. Translated, it gives CASSLGTGAGNTIYF. The chain carries TRBV7-8 and TRBJ1-3; TRBD1 matches at 9 bases. Germline values: CDR1 SGHVS, CDR2 FQNEAQ. The CDR3 extends over 15 amino acids. The junction had 0 bases not matched to a gene; V was cut back by 1 base and J by 2 bases.

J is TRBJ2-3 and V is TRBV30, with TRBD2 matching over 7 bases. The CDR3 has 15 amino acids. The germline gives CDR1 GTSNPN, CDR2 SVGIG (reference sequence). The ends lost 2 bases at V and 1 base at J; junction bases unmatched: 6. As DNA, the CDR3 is TGTGCCTGGAGTACTAGCGCTCGGGGCACAGATACGCAGTATTTT. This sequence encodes CAWSTSARGTDTQYF. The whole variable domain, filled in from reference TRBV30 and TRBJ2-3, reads SQTIHQWPATLVQPVGSPLSLECTVEGTSNPNLYWYRQAAGRGLQLLFYSVGIGQISSEVPQNLSASRPQDRQFILSSKKLLLSDSGFYLCAWSTSARGTDTQYFGPGTRLTVL.

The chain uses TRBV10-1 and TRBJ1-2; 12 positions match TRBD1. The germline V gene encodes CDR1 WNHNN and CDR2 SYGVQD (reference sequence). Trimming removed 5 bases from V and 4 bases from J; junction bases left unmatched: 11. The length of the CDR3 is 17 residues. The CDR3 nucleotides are TGCGCCAGCAGTAGAGCCGGGACAGGGGGCAAGGGCTATGGCTACACCTTC. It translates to CASSRAGTGGKGYGYTF.

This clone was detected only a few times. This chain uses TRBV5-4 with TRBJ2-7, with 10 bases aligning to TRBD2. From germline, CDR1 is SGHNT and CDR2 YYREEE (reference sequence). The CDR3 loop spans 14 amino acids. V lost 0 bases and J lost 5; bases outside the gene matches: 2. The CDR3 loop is CASSLASGSNEQYF. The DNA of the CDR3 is TGTGCCAGCAGCTTGGCTAGCGGGAGCAACGAGCAGTACTTC. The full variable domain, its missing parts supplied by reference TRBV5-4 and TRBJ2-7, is ETGVTQSPTHLIKTRGQQVTLRCSSQSGHNTVSWYQQALGQGPQFIFQYYREEENGRGNFPPRFSGLQFPNYSSELNVNALELDDSALYLCASSLASGSNEQYFGPGTRLTVT.

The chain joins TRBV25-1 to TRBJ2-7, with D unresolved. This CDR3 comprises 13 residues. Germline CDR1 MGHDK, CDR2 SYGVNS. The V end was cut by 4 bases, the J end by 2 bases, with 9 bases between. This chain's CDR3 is CASSGTVTYEQYF. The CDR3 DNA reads TGTGCCAGCAGTGGGACGGTTACCTACGAGCAGTACTTC.

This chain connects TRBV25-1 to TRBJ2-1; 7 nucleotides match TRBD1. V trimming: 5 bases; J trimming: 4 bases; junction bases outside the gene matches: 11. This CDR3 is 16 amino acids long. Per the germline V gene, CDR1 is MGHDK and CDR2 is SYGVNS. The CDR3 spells CASSKRQGSLYNEQFF. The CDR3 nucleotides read TGTGCCAGCAGTAAGAGACAGGGATCCCTTTACAATGAGCAGTTCTTC.

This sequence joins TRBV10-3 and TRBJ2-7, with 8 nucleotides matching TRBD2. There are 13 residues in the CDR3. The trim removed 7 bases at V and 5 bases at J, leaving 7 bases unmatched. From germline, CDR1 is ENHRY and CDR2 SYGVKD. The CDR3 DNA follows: TGTGCCATCAACACGAGCGGGAGAGACGAGCAGTACTTC. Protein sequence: CAINTSGRDEQYF.

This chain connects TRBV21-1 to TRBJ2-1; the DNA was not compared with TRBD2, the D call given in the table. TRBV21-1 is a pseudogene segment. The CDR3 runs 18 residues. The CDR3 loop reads CASSKREGLADTYNEQFF. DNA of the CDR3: TGTGCCAGCAGCAAAAGGGAGGGGCTAGCGGATACCTACAATGAGCAGTTCTTC.

The CDR3 sequence: CATSITSGRYNEQFF. The CDR3 DNA reads as TGTGCCACCAGTATTACTAGCGGGAGGTACAATGAGCAGTTCTTC. V and J are TRBV15 and TRBJ2-1; 12 positions match TRBD2. After removal of 6 bases from V and 4 bases from J, the junction contained 4 bases not matched to a gene. The CDR3 covers 15 residues. Germline V CDR1 and CDR2: LNHNV, YYDKDF (reference sequence). Combining the CDR3 with reference TRBV15 and TRBJ2-1 gives the whole variable domain DAMVIQNPRYQVTQFGKPVTLSCSQTLNHNVMYWYQQKSSQAPKLLFHYYDKDFNNEADTPDNFQSRRPNTSFCFLDIRSPGLGDTAMYLCATSITSGRYNEQFFGPGTRLTVL.